The 21 T cell receptor beta chains listed next were all sequenced from one sample in a study of T cell responses to AZD1222 COVID-19 vaccine. Clones were read by immunoSEQ multiplex PCR, and TCRdb kept only the in-frame ones, dropping some. The profile shows around 130,000 clones, roughly nine tenths of them singletons. This specimen was peripheral blood, taken on day 0 of AZD1222 vaccination. The receptors stem from an adult in good health.

As DNA, the CDR3 is TGTGCCAGCAGCGCTGGAGCCCTAGTTGGGGCAGATACGCAGTATTTT. Amino acids: CASSAGALVGADTQYF. V gene TRBV9 combines with J gene TRBJ2-3; D is unresolved. This CDR3 comprises 16 residues. Germline V gene sequence: CDR1 SGDLS, CDR2 YYNGEE. Trimming left V 3 bases short and J 4 bases short, with 18 bases between.

V and J are TRBV4-1 and TRBJ2-5, with 8 bases lining up with TRBD2. J was trimmed by 4 bases and V by 4 bases; bases with no gene match: 11. Germline V CDR1 and CDR2: MGHRA, YSYEKL. The CDR3 has 16 amino acids. Written as DNA, the CDR3 is TGCGCCAGCAGCCTCCTCGCGGGGGGCAGGGGAGAGACCCAGTACTTC. It encodes CASSLLAGGRGETQYF.

This chain links TRBV7-8 with TRBJ2-3; D gene uncertain. The CDR3 runs 15 residues. CDR1 and CDR2 (germline): SGHVS, FQNEAQ. V shed 6 bases and J shed 4 bases, with 17 bases lying between them. The CDR3 reads CASSLPNRPPDTQYF. For the CDR3, the DNA is TGTGCCAGCAGTCTCCCCAACCGGCCCCCAGATACGCAGTATTTT. The full variable domain, its missing parts supplied by reference TRBV7-8 and TRBJ2-3, is GAGVSQSPRYKVAKRGQDVALRCDPISGHVSLFWYQQALGQGPEFLTYFQNEAQLDKSGLPSDRFFAERPEGSVSTLKIQRTQQEDSAVYLCASSLPNRPPDTQYFGPGTRLTVL.

This sequence joins TRBV6-5 and TRBJ1-5; D is uncertain. CDR3 size: 13 residues. V was shortened by 5 bases and J by 7 bases, with 12 bases between the two germline ends. The germline CDR1 and CDR2 sequences are MNHEY and SVGAGI. CDR3 sequence: CASSPIFSQPQHF. In DNA, the CDR3 is TGTGCCAGCAGTCCTATCTTCTCCCAGCCCCAGCATTTT.

The chain couples TRBV6-2 or TRBV6-3 to TRBJ1-4; D remains unclear. The CDR3 spans 15 residues. The V gene lost 2 bases and the J gene lost 6 bases, with 13 bases spanning the gap. Germline CDR1 MNHEY, CDR2 SVGEGT. The CDR3 DNA follows: TGTGCCAGCAGTTACGGCTATCTTAGAGATGAAAAACTGTTTTTT. Translated: CASSYGYLRDEKLFF.

V gene TRBV10-3 combines with J gene TRBJ2-7; 7 bases agree with TRBD1. J was trimmed by 5 bases and V by 2 bases; bases with no gene match: 9. Germline-derived CDR1 and CDR2 are ENHRY and SYGVKD. This CDR3 is 15 amino acids long. Written as DNA, the CDR3 is TGTGCCATCAGTGAGAACCCGGGACAGCAGAACGAGCAGTACTTC. Translation: CAISENPGQQNEQYF.

Regarding this clone: A read error may produce the germline difference seen at one junction end. The rearrangement uses TRBV15 and TRBJ1-3; TRBD1 aligns across 7 bases. The CDR3 sequence is 19 residues long. Germline-derived CDR1 and CDR2 are LNHNV and YYDKDF (reference sequence). CDR3 loop: CATSGDQGGLRGSGNTIYF. The CDR3 region has the DNA TGTGCCACCAGCGGAGATCAAGGGGGCCTCCGGGGGTCTGGAAACACCATATATTTT.

The table lists this clone with a few counts. The rearrangement joins TRBV7-9 to TRBJ2-2, with D perhaps matching TRBD2 (6 bases). CDR3 length: 13 residues. Trimming took off 11 bases at V and 6 bases at J, with 16 bases between the two ends. Germline assignment: CDR1 SEHNR and CDR2 FQNEAQ (reference sequence). CDR3 region: CAPRGGESGELFF. The CDR3 DNA reads as TGTGCCCCCCGGGGCGGGGAATCCGGGGAGCTGTTTTTT.

Details on this clone: The same CDR3 also results from other DNA sequences found in this sample. The V call is TRBV5-1, the J call TRBJ1-2; TRBD1 matches at 7 bases. The CDR3 spans 12 residues. The ends lost 3 bases at V and 4 bases at J; junction bases unmatched: 0. The V gene's germline CDR1 is SGHRS and CDR2 YFSETQ. In DNA, the CDR3 is TGCGCCAGCAGCTGGGACAGCTATGGCTACACCTTC. Protein product: CASSWDSYGYTF.

The chain's CDR3 is CASSPGENYGYTF. The DNA of the CDR3 is TGTGCCAGCTCACCAGGAGAGAACTATGGCTACACCTTC. This chain links TRBV18 with TRBJ1-2; no firm D call. The germline V gene has CDR1 KGHSH and CDR2 LQKENI. Trimming shortened V by 2 bases and J by 2 bases, and 6 bases separated the two germline ends. The CDR3 is 13 residues long.

The J gene is TRBJ1-1, the V gene TRBV11-3; tentative D call: TRBD1 (5 bases). The CDR3 spans 16 residues. The V end was cut by 5 bases, the J end by 0 bases, with 16 bases between. Germline-derived CDR1 and CDR2 are SGHNT and YENEEA. CDR3 region: CASSPGQGALNTEAFF. The DNA for the CDR3 is TGTGCCAGCAGCCCCGGGCAGGGAGCATTGAACACTGAAGCTTTCTTT.

The chain carries TRBV7-9 and TRBJ1-5; D call uncertain. CDR1 SEHNR and CDR2 FQNEAQ come from the germline V gene (reference sequence). The CDR3 runs to 16 residues. V lost 5 bases and J lost 1, with 15 bases in between. The CDR3 here is CASSPTKGSSNQPQHF. The CDR3 DNA sequence: TGTGCCAGCAGCCCCACGAAGGGATCGAGCAATCAGCCCCAGCATTTT.

This rearrangement joins TRBV18 to TRBJ2-1, with D possibly being TRBD1 (5 bases). This CDR3 has 14 residues. Germline lookup yields CDR1 KGHSH and CDR2 LQKENI. V was clipped by 0 bases and J by 7 bases, with 10 bases between them. CDR3 DNA: TGTGCCAGCTCACCACCGGCAGGGATGAATGAGCAGTTCTTC. Its protein product is CASSPPAGMNEQFF.

This sequence joins TRBV5-4 and TRBJ2-5; 9 bases align to TRBD1. J gave up 5 bases and V 4 bases, and 6 bases lay outside the gene matches. Germline-derived CDR1 and CDR2 are SGHNT and YYREEE (reference sequence). The CDR3 has 14 amino acids. DNA for the CDR3: TGTGCCAGCAGCGCACAGGGGGCGGAGGAGACCCAGTACTTC. It codes for CASSAQGAEETQYF. The whole variable domain, filled in from reference TRBV5-4 and TRBJ2-5, reads ETGVTQSPTHLIKTRGQQVTLRCSSQSGHNTVSWYQQALGQGPQFIFQYYREEENGRGNFPPRFSGLQFPNYSSELNVNALELDDSALYLCASSAQGAEETQYFGPGTRLLVL.

The rearrangement links TRBV6-5 to TRBJ1-1, with D unclear. With 1 base removed from V and 5 bases from J, the gap between germline ends came to 8 bases. The CDR3 is made up of 13 amino acids. Germline V gene lookup returns CDR1 MNHEY and CDR2 SVGAGI. The CDR3 spells CASSYFRGTEAFF. The CDR3 DNA reads as TGTGCCAGCAGTTACTTCCGAGGGACTGAAGCTTTCTTT.

This chain joins TRBV5-1 and TRBJ2-5; 8 nucleotides line up with TRBD1. CDR3 length: 15 amino acids. In germline, CDR1 is SGHRS, CDR2 YFSETQ. J lost 1 base, V lost 4 bases, and 6 bases had no gene match. CDR3 residues: CASSLGQAVQETQYF. CDR3 in DNA: TGCGCCAGCAGCCTGGGACAGGCCGTCCAAGAGACCCAGTACTTC.

The CDR3 is CASSSGLAGTDTQYF. DNA for the CDR3: TGTGCCAGCAGTTCTGGACTAGCGGGAACCGATACGCAGTATTTT. The genes are TRBV6-5 and TRBJ2-3; 12 nucleotides match TRBD2. Trimming at V came to 4 bases and at J to 6 bases, leaving 5 bases not matched to a gene. CDR1 is MNHEY and CDR2 is SVGAGI in the germline V gene. This CDR3 region has 15 residues.

The chain recombines TRBV11-3 with TRBJ1-3; no clear D gene. The CDR3 has 14 amino acids. Germline-derived CDR1 and CDR2 are SGHNT and YENEEA. V lost 4 bases, J lost 3 bases, and 10 bases lay in between. The CDR3 DNA follows: TGTGCCAGCAGCTCCTCTTACATTGGAAACACCATATATTTT. Translation: CASSSSYIGNTIYF.

This CDR3 reads CASSPGGSNYGYTF. In DNA form, the CDR3 reads TGTGCCAGCAGCCCCGGGGGGAGTAACTATGGCTACACCTTC. This sequence joins TRBV11-2 and TRBJ1-2; maybe TRBD1 (5 bases). CDR3 length: 14 amino acids. Germline values: CDR1 SGHAT, CDR2 FQNNGV. V gave up 5 bases and J gave up 1 base, with 11 bases separating them.

The rearrangement uses TRBV19 and TRBJ1-2; 7 bases line up with TRBD1. The junction had 10 bases not matched to a gene; V was cut back by 5 bases and J by 7 bases. Germline V gene sequence: CDR1 LNHDA, CDR2 SQIVND (reference sequence). The CDR3 runs 14 residues. CDR3 bases: TGTGCCAGTAGTGCCAGGGACAGTCGTTCTGGCTACACCTTC. It encodes CASSARDSRSGYTF.

DNA for the CDR3: TGTGCCACCCTTAGGAATACACGAAACTATGGCTACACCTTC. It is translated as CATLRNTRNYGYTF. This chain connects TRBV19 to TRBJ1-2; D not certain. Germline assignment: CDR1 LNHDA and CDR2 SQIVND (reference sequence). The germline V and J ends were trimmed by 10 bases and 2 bases, with 17 bases remaining between them. CDR3 length equals 14 residues.